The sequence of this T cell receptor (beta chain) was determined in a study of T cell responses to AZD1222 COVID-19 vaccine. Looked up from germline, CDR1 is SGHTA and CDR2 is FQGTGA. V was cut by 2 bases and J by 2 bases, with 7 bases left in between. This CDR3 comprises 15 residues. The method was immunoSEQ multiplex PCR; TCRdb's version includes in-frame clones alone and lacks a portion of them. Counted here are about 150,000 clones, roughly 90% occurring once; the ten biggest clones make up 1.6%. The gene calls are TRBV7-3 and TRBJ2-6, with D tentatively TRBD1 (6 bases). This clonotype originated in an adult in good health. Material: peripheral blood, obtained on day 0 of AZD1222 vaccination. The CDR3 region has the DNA TGTGCCAGCAGCTTAGAGGGGGCTGGGGCCAACGTCCTGACTTTC. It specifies CASSLEGAGANVLTF.